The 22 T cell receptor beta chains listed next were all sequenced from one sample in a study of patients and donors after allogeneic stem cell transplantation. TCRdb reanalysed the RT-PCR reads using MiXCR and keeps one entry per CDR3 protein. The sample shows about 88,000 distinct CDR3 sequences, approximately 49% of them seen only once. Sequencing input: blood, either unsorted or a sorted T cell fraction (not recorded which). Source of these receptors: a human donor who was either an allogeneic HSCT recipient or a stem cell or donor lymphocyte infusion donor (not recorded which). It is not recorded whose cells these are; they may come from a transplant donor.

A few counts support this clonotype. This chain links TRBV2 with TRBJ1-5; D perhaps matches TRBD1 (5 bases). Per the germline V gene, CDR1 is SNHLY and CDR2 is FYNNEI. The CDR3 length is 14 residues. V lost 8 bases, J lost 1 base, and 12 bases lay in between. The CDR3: CASSQGFSNQPQHF. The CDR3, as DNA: TGTGCCAGCTCGCAGGGATTCAGCAATCAGCCCCAGCATTTT. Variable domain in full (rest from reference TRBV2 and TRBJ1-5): EPEVTQTPSHQVTQMGQEVILRCVPISNHLYFYWYRQILGQKVEFLVSFYNNEISEKSEIFDDQFSVERPDGSNFTLKIRSTKLEDSAMYFCASSQGFSNQPQHFGDGTRLSIL.

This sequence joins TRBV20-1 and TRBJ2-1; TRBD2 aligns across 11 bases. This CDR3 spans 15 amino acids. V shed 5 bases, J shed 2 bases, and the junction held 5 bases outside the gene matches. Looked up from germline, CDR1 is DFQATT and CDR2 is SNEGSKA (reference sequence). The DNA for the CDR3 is TGCAGTGCTTCAAAACTAGCGGGAGCCTACAATGAGCAGTTCTTC. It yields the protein CSASKLAGAYNEQFF.

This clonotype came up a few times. The DNA for the CDR3 is TGTGCCAGCAGCCCCGACAGACTTTATAGCAATCAGCCCCAGCATTTT. Its translation is CASSPDRLYSNQPQHF. This rearrangement joins TRBV7-8 to TRBJ1-5, with a possible D match to TRBD1 (5 bases). Per germline, CDR1 SGHVS and CDR2 FQNEAQ. This CDR3 is built from 16 residues. V was trimmed by 5 bases and J by 0 bases, leaving 14 bases between them.

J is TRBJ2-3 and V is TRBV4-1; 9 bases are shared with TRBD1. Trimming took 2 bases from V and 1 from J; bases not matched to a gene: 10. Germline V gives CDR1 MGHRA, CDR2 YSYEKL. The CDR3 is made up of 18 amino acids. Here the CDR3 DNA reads TGCGCCAGCAGCCAAAAAGGAGGACAGGGGTCCGGCACAGATACGCAGTATTTT. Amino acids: CASSQKGGQGSGTDTQYF.

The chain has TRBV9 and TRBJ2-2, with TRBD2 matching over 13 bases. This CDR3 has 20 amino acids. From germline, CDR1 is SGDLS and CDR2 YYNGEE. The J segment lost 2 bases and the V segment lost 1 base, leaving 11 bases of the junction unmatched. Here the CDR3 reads CASSVRGLAGRLGNTGELFF. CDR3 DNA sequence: TGTGCCAGCAGCGTACGGGGACTAGCGGGAAGATTGGGAAACACCGGGGAGCTGTTTTTT.

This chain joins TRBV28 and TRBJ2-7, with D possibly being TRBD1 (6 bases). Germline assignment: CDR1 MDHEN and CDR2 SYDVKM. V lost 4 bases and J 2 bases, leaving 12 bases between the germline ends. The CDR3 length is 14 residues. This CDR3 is CASSSPGQPYEQYF. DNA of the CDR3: TGTGCCAGCAGTTCCCCGGGACAACCCTACGAGCAGTACTTC.

DNA for the CDR3: TGTGCCAGCAGGGCAGGGACTGGGGCCAACGTCCTGACTTTC. It translates to CASRAGTGANVLTF. This rearrangement joins TRBV9 to TRBJ2-6; maybe TRBD1 (5 bases). Germline V gives CDR1 SGDLS, CDR2 YYNGEE. With 5 bases removed from V and 2 bases from J, the gap between germline ends came to 8 bases. The CDR3 length is 14 residues.

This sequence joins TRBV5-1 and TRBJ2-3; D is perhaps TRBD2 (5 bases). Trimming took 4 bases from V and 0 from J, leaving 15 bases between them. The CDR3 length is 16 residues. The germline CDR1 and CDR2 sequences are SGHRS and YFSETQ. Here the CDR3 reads CASSVSERLSTDTQYF. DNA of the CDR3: TGCGCCAGCAGCGTCAGCGAGAGACTAAGCACAGATACGCAGTATTTT.

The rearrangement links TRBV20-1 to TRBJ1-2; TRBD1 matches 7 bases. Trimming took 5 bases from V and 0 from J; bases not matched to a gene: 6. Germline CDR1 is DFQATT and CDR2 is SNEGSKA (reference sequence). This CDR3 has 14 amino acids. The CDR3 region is CSAPPGTANYGYTF. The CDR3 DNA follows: TGCAGTGCTCCGCCCGGGACAGCTAACTATGGCTACACCTTC.

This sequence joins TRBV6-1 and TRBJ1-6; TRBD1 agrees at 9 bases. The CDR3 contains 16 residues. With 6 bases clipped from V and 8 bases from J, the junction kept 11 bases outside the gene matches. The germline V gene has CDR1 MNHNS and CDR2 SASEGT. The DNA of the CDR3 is TGTGCCAGCAGGCCACAGGGGGCGTTTCAGGATTCACCCCTCCACTTT. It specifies CASRPQGAFQDSPLHF.

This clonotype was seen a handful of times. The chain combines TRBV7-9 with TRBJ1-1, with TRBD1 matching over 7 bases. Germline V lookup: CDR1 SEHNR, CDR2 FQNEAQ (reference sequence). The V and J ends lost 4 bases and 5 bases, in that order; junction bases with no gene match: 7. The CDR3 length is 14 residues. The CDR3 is CASSSDRVGTEAFF. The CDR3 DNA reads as TGTGCCAGCAGCTCCGACAGGGTGGGAACTGAAGCTTTCTTT.

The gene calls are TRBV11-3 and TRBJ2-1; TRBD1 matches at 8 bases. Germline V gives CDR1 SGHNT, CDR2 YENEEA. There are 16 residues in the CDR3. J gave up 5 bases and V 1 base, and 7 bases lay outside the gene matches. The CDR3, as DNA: TGTGCCAGCAGCTTAGGGTCTACAGGGGGAAACAATGAGCAGTTCTTC. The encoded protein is CASSLGSTGGNNEQFF.

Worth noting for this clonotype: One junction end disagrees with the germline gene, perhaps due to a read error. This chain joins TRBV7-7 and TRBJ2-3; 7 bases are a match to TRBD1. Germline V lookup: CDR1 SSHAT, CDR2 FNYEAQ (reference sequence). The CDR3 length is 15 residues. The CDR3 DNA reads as TGTGCTAGCAGCTCGGGACAGTTAGGGACAGATACGCAGTATTTT. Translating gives CASSSGQLGTDTQYF. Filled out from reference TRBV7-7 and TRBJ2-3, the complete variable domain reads GAGVSQSPRYKVTKRGQDVTLRCDPISSHATLYWYQQALGQGPEFLTYFNYEAQPDKSGLPSDRFSAERPEGSISTLTIQRTEQRDSAMYRCASSSGQLGTDTQYFGPGTRLTVL.

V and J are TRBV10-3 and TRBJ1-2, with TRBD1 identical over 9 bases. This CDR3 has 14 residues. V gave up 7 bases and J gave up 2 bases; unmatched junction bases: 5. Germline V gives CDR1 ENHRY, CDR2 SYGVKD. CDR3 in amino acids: CAINPGQGNYGYTF. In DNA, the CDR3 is TGTGCCATCAATCCGGGACAGGGAAACTATGGCTACACCTTC.

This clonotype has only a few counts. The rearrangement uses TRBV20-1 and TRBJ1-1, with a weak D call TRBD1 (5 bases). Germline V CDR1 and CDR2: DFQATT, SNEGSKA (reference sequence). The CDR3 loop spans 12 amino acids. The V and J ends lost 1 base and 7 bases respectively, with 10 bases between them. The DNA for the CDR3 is TGCAGTGCTAGAGGGCAGGGAGGTGAAGCTTTCTTT. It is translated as CSARGQGGEAFF.

The CDR3 coding sequence is TGTGCCAGCTTGAGTTCAGGGAGGGAAGCTTTCTTT. Amino acids: CASLSSGREAFF. The chain joins TRBV28 to TRBJ1-1, with a tentative D call TRBD1 (5 bases). CDR1 MDHEN and CDR2 SYDVKM come from the germline V gene. The CDR3 contains 12 residues. Trimming stripped 8 bases from V and 8 bases from J, with 15 bases between.

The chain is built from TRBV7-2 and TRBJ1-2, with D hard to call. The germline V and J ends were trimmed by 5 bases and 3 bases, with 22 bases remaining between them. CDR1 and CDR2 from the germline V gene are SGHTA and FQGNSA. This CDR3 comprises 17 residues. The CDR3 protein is CASSPTVLVTKYYGYTF. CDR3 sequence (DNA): TGTGCCAGCAGCCCTACGGTCCTGGTGACGAAGTACTATGGCTACACCTTC.

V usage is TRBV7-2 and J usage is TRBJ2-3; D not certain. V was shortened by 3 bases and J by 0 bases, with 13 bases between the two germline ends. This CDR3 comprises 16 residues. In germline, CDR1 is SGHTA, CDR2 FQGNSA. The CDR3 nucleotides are TGTGCCAGCAGCTTCCGCGCGTCCGCTAGCACAGATACGCAGTATTTT. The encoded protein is CASSFRASASTDTQYF.

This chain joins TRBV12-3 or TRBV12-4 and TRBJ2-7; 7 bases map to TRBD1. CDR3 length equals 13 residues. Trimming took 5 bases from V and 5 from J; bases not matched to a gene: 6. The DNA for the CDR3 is TGTGCCAGCAGTATAACAGGGGATCACGAGCAGTACTTC. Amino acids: CASSITGDHEQYF.

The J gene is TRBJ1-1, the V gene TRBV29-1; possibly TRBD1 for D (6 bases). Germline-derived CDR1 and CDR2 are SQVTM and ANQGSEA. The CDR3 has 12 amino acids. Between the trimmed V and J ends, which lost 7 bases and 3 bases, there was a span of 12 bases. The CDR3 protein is CSGTDSDTEAFF. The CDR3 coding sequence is TGCAGCGGGACGGACAGTGACACTGAAGCTTTCTTT.

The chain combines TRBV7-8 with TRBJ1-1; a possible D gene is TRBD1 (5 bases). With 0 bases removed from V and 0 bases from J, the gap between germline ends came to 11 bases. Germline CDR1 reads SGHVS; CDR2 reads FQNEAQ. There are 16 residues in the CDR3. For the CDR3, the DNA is TGTGCCAGCAGCTTAGCGGGGGGTACTATGAACACTGAAGCTTTCTTT. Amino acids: CASSLAGGTMNTEAFF.

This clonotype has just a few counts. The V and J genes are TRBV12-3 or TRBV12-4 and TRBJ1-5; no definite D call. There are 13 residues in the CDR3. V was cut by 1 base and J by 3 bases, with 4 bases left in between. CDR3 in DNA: TGTGCCAGCAGTTTAGGGTTCAATCAGCCCCAGCATTTT. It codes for CASSLGFNQPQHF.